These 20 T cell receptor beta chains came from one sample sequenced in a study of blood T cell repertoires in COVID-19 (TCRdb year 2020). Library construction relied on the immunoSEQ multiplex PCR assay. TCRdb mirrors the immuneACCESS table, restricted to in-frame sequences. Some clones are absent from its copies; in checked studies, under half trace to an unresolved V gene, and the reason for the others is unknown. This sample lists some 280,000 clones; about 89% were detected once. The top ten hold just under 0.95% of the sample. The specimen was peripheral blood. The receptors come from a woman between 40 and 50 years old who had recovered from COVID-19.

V and J are TRBV27 and TRBJ2-7; TRBD1 might be the D (6 bases). Germline V gene data show CDR1 as MNHEY and CDR2 as SMNVEV (reference sequence). The length of the CDR3 is 14 residues. V lost 6 bases and J lost 2, with 14 bases in between. CDR3 residues: CASSSGQFTYEQYF. The CDR3 DNA reads as TGTGCCAGCAGCAGCGGACAGTTCACCTACGAGCAGTACTTC.

The rearrangement links TRBV7-9 to TRBJ2-3, with 7 nucleotides matching TRBD2. This CDR3 spans 15 amino acids. The V segment lost 5 bases and the J segment 2 bases; nucleotides outside the gene matches: 7. Germline CDR1 and CDR2: SEHNR and FQNEAQ (reference sequence). In DNA, the CDR3 is TGTGCCAGCAGCCCGGCGGGAGCCCCCACAGATACGCAGTATTTT. Amino acids: CASSPAGAPTDTQYF.

This clone was picked up a small number of times. The chain employs TRBV11-2 and TRBJ1-1; perhaps TRBD1 as D (6 bases). The CDR3 covers 16 residues. V shed 5 bases and J shed 6 bases, with 22 bases lying between them. Germline V gives CDR1 SGHAT, CDR2 FQNNGV. This chain's CDR3 is CASSPGLNQGIPEAFF. CDR3 coding DNA: TGTGCCAGCAGCCCCGGCCTCAACCAGGGGATCCCTGAAGCTTTCTTT.

This clone was counted only a few times. The chain employs TRBV24-1 and TRBJ2-2; TRBD2 is a possible D gene (5 bases). Germline CDR1 is KGHDR and CDR2 is SFDVKD. This CDR3 is 14 amino acids long. Trimming removed 7 bases from V and 2 bases from J, with 10 bases in between. The CDR3 nucleotides read TGTGCCACCAGAGACGAGGGCAACACCGGGGAGCTGTTTTTT. Encoded protein: CATRDEGNTGELFF.

V is TRBV6-1 and J is TRBJ2-7, with D possibly being TRBD2 (6 bases). Per germline, CDR1 MNHNS and CDR2 SASEGT. V lost 0 bases and J lost 2, with 11 bases in between. This CDR3 is 15 amino acids long. CDR3 nucleotide sequence: TGTGCCAGCAGTGAAGCGCGGGGAACCCCCTACGAGCAGTACTTC. Its translation is CASSEARGTPYEQYF.

This chain connects TRBV7-9 to TRBJ2-1; D is unresolved. This CDR3 has 14 amino acids. Germline V gene sequence: CDR1 SEHNR, CDR2 FQNEAQ (reference sequence). Trimming removed 4 bases from V and 0 bases from J, with 7 bases in between. CDR3 coding DNA: TGTGCCAGCAGCTCCACCAGCTCCTACAATGAGCAGTTCTTC. As protein: CASSSTSSYNEQFF.

The genes are TRBV5-8 and TRBJ2-5; no clear D. The CDR3 sequence is 12 residues long. The V and J ends lost 4 bases and 4 bases respectively, with 8 bases between them. The germline CDR1 and CDR2 sequences are SGHTS and YDEGEE. The DNA for the CDR3 is TGTGCCAGCAGCCCAGTGGCAGAGACCCAGTACTTC. Translated: CASSPVAETQYF.

The chain joins TRBV12-3 or TRBV12-4 to TRBJ2-7; the D gene is possibly TRBD1 (6 bases). CDR3 length: 13 amino acids. V was shortened by 6 bases and J by 2 bases, with 11 bases between the two germline ends. CDR3 sequence reads: CASSLDSTYEQYF. CDR3 DNA sequence: TGTGCCAGCAGCCTGGACAGCACCTACGAGCAGTACTTC.

The rearrangement uses TRBV19 and TRBJ2-6; the match to TRBD1 covers 9 bases. CDR3 length equals 17 residues. In germline, CDR1 is LNHDA, CDR2 SQIVND (reference sequence). The trim removed 6 bases at V and 4 bases at J, leaving 10 bases unmatched. CDR3 amino acids: CASSPGTGLPGANVLTF. The CDR3, as DNA: TGTGCCAGTAGCCCAGGGACAGGGCTCCCCGGGGCCAACGTCCTGACTTTC. Filled out from reference TRBV19 and TRBJ2-6, the complete variable domain reads DGGITQSPKYLFRKEGQNVTLSCEQNLNHDAMYWYRQDPGQGLRLIYYSQIVNDFQKGDIAEGYSVSREKKESFPLTVTSAQKNPTAFYLCASSPGTGLPGANVLTFGAGSRLTVL.

The genes are TRBV28 and TRBJ2-3; a possible D gene is TRBD2 (5 bases). Germline assignment: CDR1 MDHEN and CDR2 SYDVKM. This CDR3 is built from 13 residues. V was pared by 6 bases and J by 4 bases, with 11 bases between. CDR3 region: CASRVKGADTQYF. CDR3 DNA: TGTGCCAGCAGAGTTAAGGGAGCAGATACGCAGTATTTT.

This chain links TRBV25-1 with TRBJ2-7; 10 bases align to TRBD1. The germline V gene encodes CDR1 MGHDK and CDR2 SYGVNS. J was trimmed by 2 bases and V by 2 bases; bases with no gene match: 0. The CDR3 contains 14 residues. The CDR3 DNA sequence: TGTGCCAGCAGTGAAGACAGGGGGCCCTACGAGCAGTACTTC. It yields the protein CASSEDRGPYEQYF.

The rearrangement joins TRBV19 to TRBJ2-5; 12 bases line up with TRBD2. CDR1 is LNHDA, CDR2 SQIVND, per germline (reference sequence). V dropped 6 bases and J dropped 4; count of bases not matched to a gene: 3. This CDR3 spans 14 amino acids. The CDR3 is CASSASGGGETQYF. The DNA for the CDR3 is TGTGCCAGTAGCGCTAGCGGGGGGGGAGAGACCCAGTACTTC.

The V gene is TRBV27, the J gene TRBJ2-1; TRBD1 aligns across 10 bases. The CDR3 loop spans 14 amino acids. The germline V gene has CDR1 MNHEY and CDR2 SMNVEV (reference sequence). The ends lost 6 bases at V and 3 bases at J; junction bases unmatched: 2. CDR3 residues: CASRGTGVYNEQFF. The CDR3 DNA follows: TGTGCCAGCAGAGGGACAGGGGTCTACAATGAGCAGTTCTTC.

This clone showed up just once. The rearrangement joins TRBV19 to TRBJ2-3; 10 nucleotides line up with TRBD1. Germline V gene sequence: CDR1 LNHDA, CDR2 SQIVND (reference sequence). The CDR3 covers 18 residues. After removal of 0 bases from V and 0 bases from J, the junction contained 6 bases not matched to a gene. In DNA form, the CDR3 reads TGTGCCAGTAGTATAGATCCCGGGACAGGGGCCAGCACAGATACGCAGTATTTT. As protein: CASSIDPGTGASTDTQYF.

The chain employs TRBV27 and TRBJ1-3; no clear D gene. The ends were cut back, 6 bases at V and 0 bases at J, with 6 bases in the middle. The CDR3 is made up of 13 amino acids. CDR1 MNHEY and CDR2 SMNVEV come from the germline V gene (reference sequence). The CDR3 is CASSTDSGNTIYF. CDR3 sequence (DNA): TGTGCCAGCAGCACAGACTCTGGAAACACCATATATTTT.

This chain joins TRBV6-5 and TRBJ2-5; D is perhaps TRBD2 (5 bases). This CDR3 is built from 16 residues. Germline-derived CDR1 and CDR2 are MNHEY and SVGAGI. V was cut by 0 bases and J by 5 bases, with 16 bases left in between. This chain's CDR3 is CASSYSLALAMETQYF. In nucleotides, the CDR3 is TGTGCCAGCAGTTACTCCCTCGCATTAGCGATGGAGACCCAGTACTTC.

The J gene is TRBJ2-1, the V gene TRBV30; 7 positions match TRBD2. Germline V gene sequence: CDR1 GTSNPN, CDR2 SVGIG (reference sequence). CDR3 length equals 15 residues. The trim removed 0 bases at V and 8 bases at J, leaving 10 bases unmatched. The CDR3 spells CAWSVRPGGGDEQFF. The CDR3 bases are TGTGCCTGGAGTGTACGTCCGGGAGGCGGGGATGAGCAGTTCTTC.

The chain carries TRBV28 and TRBJ1-5; D call uncertain. This CDR3 spans 14 amino acids. Trimming cost V 4 bases and J 0 bases, with 7 bases left between them. In germline, CDR1 is MDHEN, CDR2 SYDVKM. CDR3 DNA sequence: TGTGCCAGCAGTTACCAGATTAGCAATCAGCCCCAGCATTTT. Protein product: CASSYQISNQPQHF.

The chain carries TRBV6-1 and TRBJ2-5; D might be TRBD2 (6 bases). The CDR3 is 13 residues long. CDR1 is MNHNS, CDR2 SASEGT, per germline. V was shortened by 3 bases and J by 4 bases, with 9 bases between the two germline ends. The CDR3: CASSDGGTETQYF. The CDR3 region has the DNA TGTGCCAGCAGTGACGGCGGGACAGAGACCCAGTACTTC.

This sequence joins TRBV28 and TRBJ2-1; TRBD1 agrees at 7 bases. Per germline, CDR1 MDHEN and CDR2 SYDVKM. The CDR3 has 16 residues. The trim removed 6 bases at V and 5 bases at J, leaving 13 bases unmatched. The chain's CDR3 is CASSHAGQGDHNEQFF. CDR3 DNA: TGTGCCAGCAGCCACGCCGGCCAGGGGGACCACAATGAGCAGTTCTTC.